These 11 T cell receptor beta chains originate from one sample sequenced in a study of T-cell memory formation after mild COVID-19 (dated by TCRdb to about 2021). The protocol used for the library was 5' RACE. Sequencing was performed on an Illumina NovaSeq 6000. TCRdb trimmed public reads at Q25 via fastp, called clones via MiXCR and kept in-frame beta chains. Every entry covers one CDR3 protein and lists the most common genes and DNA from its rows. The sample table lists about 38,000 distinct CDR3 sequences, about an eighth of them with a count of one. The ten most abundant clones make up over 25% of the sample. Sequenced sample: PBMCs or a T cell subset sorted from them (not recorded which). These receptors were collected from a man aged 18 to 29 who had mild COVID-19 (a few samples of this study predate the infection). The sample titles of this study are shuffled in the database, so cell type and time point are left out; the donor was told from shared clones.

This clonotype was detected many times. J is TRBJ2-3 and V is TRBV5-1, with 14 bases lining up with TRBD2. V shed 4 bases and J 5 bases; nucleotides not matched to a gene: 6. Germline CDR1 SGHRS, CDR2 YFSETQ. The CDR3 consists of 16 residues. CDR3 protein: CASSKGLAGAKDTQYF. The CDR3 nucleotides are TGCGCCAGCAGCAAGGGACTAGCGGGGGCGAAAGATACGCAGTATTTT.

This clonotype was seen repeatedly, ten times or more. The rearrangement uses TRBV7-3 and TRBJ2-1; D may be TRBD1 or TRBD2 (7 bases each). V was shortened by 0 bases and J by 0 bases, with 15 bases between the two germline ends. Germline V CDR1 and CDR2: SGHTA, FQGTGA. This CDR3 region has 18 residues. CDR3: CASSLTRGGPSSYNEQFF. The CDR3 DNA follows: TGTGCCAGCAGCTTAACCAGGGGGGGCCCGAGCTCCTACAATGAGCAGTTCTTC.

The table lists this clonotype with many counts. As DNA, the CDR3 is TGTGCCAGCAGCGAACAGGGTAGCACAGATACGCAGTATTTT. Translation gives CASSEQGSTDTQYF. The chain combines TRBV7-9 with TRBJ2-3; tentatively, D is TRBD1 (6 bases). Germline lookup yields CDR1 SEHNR and CDR2 FQNEAQ (reference sequence). The V gene lost 5 bases and the J gene lost 0 bases, with 9 bases spanning the gap. The CDR3 totals 14 residues.

This clonotype was picked up many times. The V and J genes are TRBV9 and TRBJ1-5; D may be TRBD1 (5 bases). V shed 10 bases and J shed 4 bases, with 12 bases lying between them. Germline values: CDR1 SGDLS, CDR2 YYNGEE. The CDR3 runs 12 residues. The CDR3 DNA reads as TGTGCCCTAACCCGGACAAATCAGCCCCAGCATTTT. As protein: CALTRTNQPQHF.

This clonotype has ten or more counts. The V and J genes are TRBV5-1 and TRBJ2-3; tentatively, D is TRBD1 (6 bases). Trimming shortened V by 4 bases and J by 0 bases, and 12 bases separated the two germline ends. The CDR3 has 15 amino acids. In germline, CDR1 is SGHRS, CDR2 YFSETQ. The CDR3 region has the DNA TGCGCCAGCAGCGAGGGACAATTAAGCACAGATACGCAGTATTTT. It translates to CASSEGQLSTDTQYF.

The chain employs TRBV7-6 and TRBJ2-1; D gene ambiguous. Trimming cost V 2 bases and J 4 bases, with 9 bases left between them. The germline V gene has CDR1 SGHVS and CDR2 FNYEAQ. The CDR3 contains 14 residues. This CDR3 is CASSLLGPYNEQFF. CDR3 DNA: TGTGCCAGCAGCTTACTCGGGCCATACAATGAGCAGTTCTTC.

At least ten counts were recorded for this clonotype. The chain recombines TRBV20-1 with TRBJ2-2; no firm D call. The CDR3 is 12 residues long. The V end was cut by 6 bases, the J end by 5 bases, with 10 bases between. In germline, CDR1 is DFQATT, CDR2 SNEGSKA (reference sequence). The CDR3 coding sequence is TGCAGTGCCCCGGAAGTAACCGGGGAGCTGTTTTTT. This sequence encodes CSAPEVTGELFF.

This clonotype was seen repeatedly, ten times or more. The chain combines TRBV5-6 with TRBJ1-5; D is unresolved. V dropped 5 bases and J dropped 7 bases, with 19 bases sitting between them. Germline CDR1 and CDR2: SGHDT and YYEEEE. This CDR3 is built from 15 residues. CDR3 DNA: TGTGCCAGCAGTCAGCGCCGGCTCGGGTCCCAGCCCCAGCATTTT. As protein: CASSQRRLGSQPQHF. The whole variable domain, filled in from reference TRBV5-6 and TRBJ1-5, reads DAGVTQSPTHLIKTRGQQVTLRCSPKSGHDTVSWYQQALGQGPQFIFQYYEEEERQRGNFPDRFSGHQFPNYSSELNVNALLLGDSALYLCASSQRRLGSQPQHFGDGTRLSIL.

This clonotype has a count of ten or more. The J gene is TRBJ2-3, the V gene TRBV27, with 11 positions matching TRBD2. Trimming took 7 bases from V and 2 from J; bases not matched to a gene: 14. The CDR3 has 18 residues. CDR1 and CDR2 (germline): MNHEY, SMNVEV (reference sequence). CDR3 nucleotide sequence: TGTGCCAGCATTCTCCGGCGACTAGCGGGGATTTCCACAGATACGCAGTATTTT. Amino acids: CASILRRLAGISTDTQYF.

The J gene is TRBJ2-5, the V gene TRBV19; D remains ambiguous. V was trimmed by 3 bases and J by 5 bases, leaving 10 bases between them. Germline-derived CDR1 and CDR2 are LNHDA and SQIVND (reference sequence). The CDR3 runs 13 residues. The CDR3 reads CASSMRSEETQYF. In DNA, the CDR3 is TGTGCCAGTAGTATGAGGAGCGAGGAGACCCAGTACTTC.

Many counts were recorded for this clonotype. J is TRBJ2-7 and V is TRBV20-1, with 9 positions matching TRBD2. This CDR3 region has 14 residues. Germline lookup yields CDR1 DFQATT and CDR2 SNEGSKA (reference sequence). J lost 4 bases, V lost 1 base, and 5 bases had no gene match. The CDR3 sequence: CSARGTSVNYEQYF. In DNA, the CDR3 is TGCAGTGCTAGAGGGACTAGCGTAAATTACGAGCAGTACTTC.